The 29 T cell receptor beta chains below come from one sample, sequenced in a study of blood T cell repertoires in COVID-19 (dated by TCRdb to the early 2020s). The library came from the immunoSEQ multiplex PCR assay. TCRdb re-hosts the immuneACCESS table, in-frame sequences only. Its copies lack some clones; in the studies checked, an unresolved V gene accounts for under half of them, and the cause for the rest is not known. The sample table records 120,000 to 150,000 clones; around 90% of these occur just once. 2.5% to 3% of the sample rests with the top ten. Input material: peripheral blood. The receptors originated from a human donor with COVID-19, enrolled during active disease. The donor label of this sample is uncertain.

V gene TRBV28 combines with J gene TRBJ1-1; 10 nucleotides agree with TRBD1. Germline V lookup: CDR1 MDHEN, CDR2 SYDVKM. The CDR3 is 15 amino acids. The ends lost 6 bases at V and 2 bases at J; junction bases unmatched: 6. CDR3 DNA sequence: TGTGCCAGCAGGCCGACAGGGGGCGCAAACACTGAAGCTTTCTTT. It encodes CASRPTGGANTEAFF.

V gene TRBV6-5 combines with J gene TRBJ2-1; D remains ambiguous. V was cut by 5 bases and J by 1 base, with 12 bases left in between. The CDR3 covers 15 residues. Germline lookup yields CDR1 MNHEY and CDR2 SVGAGI. CDR3 sequence: CASSLTFQSYNEQFF. For the CDR3, the DNA is TGTGCCAGCAGTCTAACCTTCCAATCCTACAATGAGCAGTTCTTC.

This chain uses TRBV29-1 with TRBJ1-5; TRBD1 aligns across 7 bases. The CDR3 sequence is 13 residues long. The junction had 5 bases not matched to a gene; V was cut back by 4 bases and J by 5 bases. Per the germline V gene, CDR1 is SQVTM and CDR2 is ANQGSEA. This chain's CDR3 is CSVGRDSDQPQHF. In nucleotides, the CDR3 is TGCAGCGTTGGCCGGGACAGCGATCAGCCCCAGCATTTT.

The rearrangement links TRBV5-5 to TRBJ2-1; 12 bases are shared with TRBD2. Germline-derived CDR1 and CDR2 are SGHKS and YYEKEE (reference sequence). This CDR3 is 17 amino acids long. V dropped 0 bases and J dropped 4; count of bases not matched to a gene: 5. Here the CDR3 DNA reads TGTGCCAGCAGCTTGGGTGAAGGGACTAGCGGGTACAATGAGCAGTTCTTC. It translates to CASSLGEGTSGYNEQFF.

The chain carries TRBV6-4 and TRBJ1-2; a possible D gene is TRBD1 (5 bases). The ends were cut back, 0 bases at V and 6 bases at J, with 14 bases in the middle. Per the germline V gene, CDR1 is MRHNA and CDR2 is SNTAGT. The CDR3 length is 15 residues. The CDR3 loop reads CASSDSPGYSDGYTF. CDR3 coding DNA: TGTGCCAGCAGTGACTCGCCAGGGTATTCGGATGGCTACACCTTC.

The chain combines TRBV7-9 with TRBJ1-2; 9 bases fit TRBD1. CDR3 size: 14 residues. CDR1 is SEHNR and CDR2 is FQNEAQ in the germline V gene (reference sequence). V lost 5 bases and J lost 8; bases outside the gene matches: 9. The CDR3 DNA follows: TGTGCCAGCAGCGACCGGGACAGGGTCGGAGGCTACACCTTC. It is translated as CASSDRDRVGGYTF.

This chain uses TRBV5-4 with TRBJ2-5, with TRBD2 identical over 10 bases. In germline, CDR1 is SGHNT, CDR2 YYREEE (reference sequence). The CDR3 sequence is 16 residues long. With 5 bases clipped from V and 3 bases from J, the junction kept 10 bases outside the gene matches. The CDR3 sequence is CASSQAGGLSEETQYF. In DNA form, the CDR3 reads TGTGCCAGCAGTCAAGCGGGGGGGCTCAGTGAAGAGACCCAGTACTTC.

The V and J genes are TRBV10-1 and TRBJ1-2; D is possibly TRBD1 (5 bases). The germline CDR1 and CDR2 sequences are WNHNN and SYGVQD (reference sequence). This CDR3 is built from 13 residues. Trimming shortened V by 5 bases and J by 1 base, and 8 bases separated the two germline ends. The CDR3 here is CASSPGGNYGYTF. The CDR3 region has the DNA TGCGCCAGCAGTCCCGGGGGTAACTATGGCTACACCTTC.

The chain joins TRBV9 to TRBJ2-5; a weak D match, TRBD1 (6 bases). This CDR3 region has 14 residues. Germline V gives CDR1 SGDLS, CDR2 YYNGEE. With 3 bases removed from V and 4 bases from J, the gap between germline ends came to 13 bases. CDR3 nucleotides: TGTGCCAGCAGCGCGGGACAATTCGGAGAGACCCAGTACTTC. Encoded protein: CASSAGQFGETQYF.

This clone was detected once. The gene calls are TRBV10-1 and TRBJ2-5; D is unresolved. The V and J ends lost 6 bases and 5 bases respectively, with 16 bases between them. Germline CDR1 and CDR2: WNHNN and SYGVQD (reference sequence). This CDR3 is built from 14 residues. CDR3 in amino acids: CASSLSPSGETQYF. Written as DNA, the CDR3 is TGCGCCAGCAGCTTATCCCCCTCCGGGGAGACCCAGTACTTC.

The J gene is TRBJ1-4, the V gene TRBV19; 7 bases agree with TRBD1. Germline-derived CDR1 and CDR2 are LNHDA and SQIVND (reference sequence). V lost 7 bases and J lost 6; bases outside the gene matches: 11. The CDR3 consists of 15 residues. DNA of the CDR3: TGTGCCAGTACCCCCGCCGGGACAGAGTATGAAAAACTGTTTTTT. Protein sequence: CASTPAGTEYEKLFF.

The genes are TRBV10-3 and TRBJ1-2; 7 nucleotides agree with TRBD1. J lost 5 bases, V lost 3 bases, and 3 bases had no gene match. The CDR3 contains 13 residues. The V gene's germline CDR1 is ENHRY and CDR2 SYGVKD. The CDR3 loop reads CAISEQQGYGYTF. The CDR3 DNA follows: TGTGCCATCAGTGAACAACAGGGGTATGGCTACACCTTC.

This clone has just one count. The chain carries TRBV11-2 and TRBJ1-1, with unresolved D. The CDR3 has 14 residues. The germline gives CDR1 SGHAT, CDR2 FQNNGV. The V end lost 11 bases, the J end lost 1 base, and 17 bases lay between the germline ends. For the CDR3, the DNA is TGTGCCCCCTTACTGGCAGGCGCGAACACTGAAGCTTTCTTT. This translates into CAPLLAGANTEAFF.

The rearrangement joins TRBV7-6 to TRBJ2-1; 7 nucleotides align to TRBD2. This CDR3 contains 18 residues. The V gene end was trimmed by 2 bases and the J gene end by 0 bases; junction bases not matched to a gene: 10. Germline lookup yields CDR1 SGHVS and CDR2 FNYEAQ. CDR3 DNA sequence: TGTGCCAGCAGCTTAAGAGCCGCGCGGGGGAGCTCCTACAATGAGCAGTTCTTC. The encoded protein is CASSLRAARGSSYNEQFF. Full variable domain (rest looked up from reference TRBV7-6 and TRBJ2-1): GAGVSQSPRYKVTKRGQDVALRCDPISGHVSLYWYRQALGQGPEFLTYFNYEAQQDKSGLPNDRFSAERPEGSISTLTIQRTEQRDSAMYRCASSLRAARGSSYNEQFFGPGTRLTVL.

In DNA, the CDR3 is TGTGCCAGCAGCTTAGTTCTAGGGGCCAGGACGCAGTATTTT. This gives the protein CASSLVLGARTQYF. The gene calls are TRBV7-9 and TRBJ2-3; a possible D gene is TRBD1 (5 bases). In germline, CDR1 is SEHNR, CDR2 FQNEAQ (reference sequence). The CDR3 covers 14 residues. Trimming shortened V by 1 base and J by 9 bases, and 14 bases separated the two germline ends.

The rearrangement joins TRBV19 to TRBJ2-4; D might be TRBD2 (5 bases). Trimming removed 2 bases from V and 2 bases from J, with 13 bases in between. From germline, CDR1 is LNHDA and CDR2 SQIVND (reference sequence). This CDR3 contains 16 residues. CDR3 loop: CASSIRPEGTKNIQYF. The CDR3 DNA reads as TGTGCCAGTAGTATAAGGCCAGAGGGAACCAAAAACATTCAGTACTTC.

V usage is TRBV19 and J usage is TRBJ2-1, with TRBD2 matching 13 bases. The V gene's germline CDR1 is LNHDA and CDR2 SQIVND (reference sequence). J lost 1 base, V lost 6 bases, and 3 bases had no gene match. The CDR3 is 16 amino acids. The DNA for the CDR3 is TGTGCCAGTAGCAGACTAGCGGGAGGTTCCTACAATGAGCAGTTCTTC. Translation gives CASSRLAGGSYNEQFF.

V usage is TRBV6-1 and J usage is TRBJ1-3; perhaps TRBD1 as D (6 bases). This CDR3 spans 15 amino acids. V dropped 2 bases and J dropped 0 bases, with 8 bases sitting between them. The germline V gene has CDR1 MNHNS and CDR2 SASEGT. The CDR3: CASSERGGSGNTIYF. CDR3 DNA sequence: TGTGCCAGCAGTGAAAGAGGGGGCTCTGGAAACACCATATATTTT.

The DNA for the CDR3 is TGCGCCAGTTCTAACCTAGCGGGGGAAGAGACCCAGTACTTC. Translated: CASSNLAGEETQYF. This chain uses TRBV5-1 with TRBJ2-5, with 10 bases aligning to TRBD2. V dropped 8 bases and J dropped 3; count of bases not matched to a gene: 7. From germline, CDR1 is SGHRS and CDR2 YFSETQ. CDR3 length equals 14 residues. Together with reference TRBV5-1 and TRBJ2-5, the CDR3 gives the full variable domain: KAGVTQTPRYLIKTRGQQVTLSCSPISGHRSVSWYQQTPGQGLQFLFEYFSETQRNKGNFPGRFSGRQFSNSRSEMNVSTLELGDSALYLCASSNLAGEETQYFGPGTRLLVL.

This clone was recorded only once. The chain combines TRBV3-1 (or the pseudogene TRBV3-2) with TRBJ2-1, with D possibly being TRBD2 (5 bases). Germline V gives CDR1 LGHDT, CDR2 YNNKEL (reference sequence). The CDR3 is 16 residues long. The germline V and J ends were trimmed by 0 bases and 8 bases, with 17 bases remaining between them. The CDR3 here is CASSQDRGWELDEQFF. DNA for the CDR3: TGTGCCAGCAGCCAAGATCGAGGGTGGGAGTTGGATGAGCAGTTCTTC.

This chain joins TRBV5-1 and TRBJ2-3, with 7 nucleotides matching TRBD2. This CDR3 is built from 14 residues. Germline CDR1 is SGHRS and CDR2 is YFSETQ. The ends lost 0 bases at V and 5 bases at J; junction bases unmatched: 3. The CDR3, as DNA: TGCGCCAGCAGCTTGGAACGGGAGGAAGATACGCAGTATTTT. Translated: CASSLEREEDTQYF.

V gene TRBV6-1 combines with J gene TRBJ1-1; the D is unclear. CDR1 and CDR2 (germline): MNHNS, SASEGT. The CDR3 length is 14 residues. Trimming removed 1 base at V and 5 bases at J, with 11 bases between. DNA for the CDR3: TGTGCCAGCAGTGAAGGGGAGGTAGCGACTGAAGCTTTCTTT. Translation: CASSEGEVATEAFF.

The rearrangement links TRBV6-5 to TRBJ1-3, with TRBD1 matching 11 bases. The CDR3 has 15 residues. Germline V gene sequence: CDR1 MNHEY, CDR2 SVGAGI. Trimming took 7 bases from V and 8 from J; bases not matched to a gene: 10. CDR3 residues: CASNPDRGRGDTIYF. DNA of the CDR3: TGTGCCAGCAATCCGGACAGGGGGCGTGGGGACACCATATATTTT.

The chain carries TRBV5-5 and TRBJ1-1, with D tentatively TRBD1 (5 bases). This CDR3 region has 15 residues. Deletions cut 0 bases from V and 1 base from J, with 10 bases between. From germline, CDR1 is SGHKS and CDR2 YYEKEE (reference sequence). This chain's CDR3 is CASSLEGLGNTEAFF. The CDR3 DNA is TGTGCCAGCAGCTTGGAGGGGTTGGGGAACACTGAAGCTTTCTTT.

The chain carries TRBV29-1 and TRBJ1-2, with D possibly matching TRBD1 (5 bases). The CDR3 consists of 11 residues. Germline assignment: CDR1 SQVTM and CDR2 ANQGSEA. Trimming shortened V by 4 bases and J by 8 bases, and 11 bases separated the two germline ends. CDR3 in DNA: TGCAGCGTTGGGGAGGGGATCGGCTACACCTTC. As protein: CSVGEGIGYTF. Looking up the rest from reference TRBV29-1 and TRBJ1-2 gives the full variable domain: SAVISQKPSRDICQRGTSLTIQCQVDSQVTMMFWYRQQPGQSLTLIATANQGSEATYESGFVIDKFPISRPNLTFSTLTVSNMSPEDSSIYLCSVGEGIGYTFGSGTRLTVV.

The rearrangement links TRBV19 to TRBJ2-7; D may be TRBD1 (7 bases). Trimming stripped 1 base from V and 5 bases from J, with 12 bases between. Germline V gene lookup returns CDR1 LNHDA and CDR2 SQIVND (reference sequence). CDR3 length: 14 amino acids. The CDR3 DNA follows: TGTGCCAGTAGTATAGGGGCAGGGGGGAACGAGCAGTACTTC. Protein sequence: CASSIGAGGNEQYF.

V gene TRBV5-4 combines with J gene TRBJ2-7; 10 bases are a match to TRBD1. The CDR3 contains 13 residues. CDR1 SGHNT and CDR2 YYREEE come from the germline V gene (reference sequence). V shed 6 bases and J 3 bases; nucleotides not matched to a gene: 3. CDR3 sequence: CASTGQGRYEQYF. CDR3 in DNA: TGTGCCAGCACGGGACAGGGGCGCTACGAGCAGTACTTC.

The chain links TRBV5-6 to TRBJ1-2; TRBD1 matches at 12 bases. Germline CDR1 SGHDT, CDR2 YYEEEE. The CDR3 runs 17 residues. Trimming removed 2 bases from V and 2 bases from J; junction bases left unmatched: 7. The CDR3 DNA reads as TGTGCCAGCAGCTTTCCCCCGGGACAGGGGGCGAACTATGGCTACACCTTC. Protein product: CASSFPPGQGANYGYTF.

This clone was seen a few times. V gene TRBV5-5 combines with J gene TRBJ2-2; TRBD1 might be the D (5 bases). CDR1 is SGHKS and CDR2 is YYEKEE in the germline V gene (reference sequence). CDR3 length equals 14 residues. Trimming stripped 7 bases from V and 4 bases from J, with 14 bases between. The CDR3 DNA reads as TGTGCCAGCGGCCACGACAGACCCACCGGGGAGCTGTTTTTT. Translation: CASGHDRPTGELFF. The variable domain in full, completed from reference TRBV5-5 and TRBJ2-2, reads DAGVTQSPTHLIKTRGQQVTLRCSPISGHKSVSWYQQVLGQGPQFIFQYYEKEERGRGNFPDRFSARQFPNYSSELNVNALLLGDSALYLCASGHDRPTGELFFGEGSRLTVL.